This T cell receptor beta chain was profiled in a study of cytomegalovirus exposure and HLA in healthy donors. Study-wide results and caveats: Reported results showed that the classifier diagnosed cytomegalovirus status with high specificity and sensitivity. Other equally common chains were less clonally expanded than HLA-associated TCR beta chains, a later analysis showed. Three chains tied to CMV proved CMV antigen-specific in vitro.

Germline trimming cut 4 bases from V and 3 bases from J; bases unmatched to any gene: 6. Germline V gene lookup returns CDR1 SGDLS and CDR2 YYNGEE. The CDR3 covers 14 residues. 60 Vbeta and 13 Jbeta primers were used in PCR. Per the study methods: Per a later analysis, the number of unique TCR beta chains was roughly 80 million, of which about 11 million were shared. TCRdb keeps only in-frame clones here, not all; method: immunoSEQ multiplex PCR. The V and J calls and the clone size are those of that table, but D and trimming were determined from the DNA. The table lists around 270,000 clones, approximately 80% of them singletons. Worth noting for this clone: The target antigen is unknown.

Sequencing was carried out using PBMCs. The TCR originated in a girl under 10 years old in good health and CMV-seronegative. This rearrangement joins TRBV9 to TRBJ2-7; 8 positions agree with TRBD2. For the CDR3, the DNA is TGTGCCAGCAGCCTCGACGGGACTAGCTACGAGCAGTACTTC. Protein product: CASSLDGTSYEQYF.